These T cell receptor beta chains were read from a single sample in a study of immune evolution from preneoplasia to lung adenocarcinoma. Measured with immunoSEQ multiplex PCR; TCRdb has only the in-frame clones, and not every one. The data hold roughly 7,000 clones, with about 80% observed a single time. Input material: FFPE lung adenocarcinoma in situ tissue. The receptor source for this set is a donor older than 65 with lung adenocarcinoma. CDR3s include the opening cysteine and the closing phenylalanine or tryptophan. The D gene is left open where the match is weak. Size values are once, few and many counts, or a class for expanded clones, and some rows have none.

>TRBJ2-7|-|TRBV7-2|-
CASSLYGSYEQYF
TGTGCCAGCAGCTTATACGGAAGCTACGAGCAGTACTTC
>TRBJ1-5|-|TRBV19|-
CASSIDRVQPQHF
TGTGCCAGTAGTATAGACAGGGTTCAGCCCCAGCATTTT
>TRBJ1-2|once|TRBV12-5|TRBD1
CASGLGQGWGYTF
TGTGCTAGTGGCCTAGGACAGGGCTGGGGCTACACCTTC
>TRBJ2-3|-|TRBV7-2|-
CASSFAADTQYF
TGTGCCAGCAGCTTCGCTGCAGATACGCAGTATTTT
>TRBJ2-1|-|TRBV10-3|-
CAILDSGTRLGEQFF
TGTGCCATCTTAGATTCCGGGACTCGCCTTGGGGAGCAGTTCTTC
>TRBJ1-1|-|TRBV18|-
CASSPPTLTRNTEAFF
TGTGCCAGCTCACCCCCAACCCTCACACGGAACACTGAAGCTTTCTTT
>TRBJ2-5|-|TRBV9|-
CASSVGASVVETQYF
TGTGCCAGCAGCGTAGGGGCTAGCGTCGTGGAGACCCAGTACTTC
>TRBJ2-3|-|TRBV29-1|-
CSVGPRLLDTQYF
TGCAGCGTTGGACCCCGACTACTAGATACGCAGTATTTT
>TRBJ2-7|-|TRBV7-9|-
CASSNTVAYEQYF
TGTGCCAGCAGTAATACAGTTGCCTACGAGCAGTACTTC
>TRBJ2-1|-|TRBV6-1|-
CASSEVAGYNEQFF
TGTGCCAGCAGTGAAGTGGCGGGTTACAATGAGCAGTTCTTC
>TRBJ1-2|-|TRBV5-4|-
CASSLGGSRRGYTF
TGTGCCAGCAGCTTGGGGGGGAGTCGGCGTGGCTACACCTTC
>TRBJ1-1|-|TRBV19|-
CASRDSLNTEAFF
TGTGCCAGTAGGGACTCTTTGAACACTGAAGCTTTCTTT
>TRBJ2-5|few|TRBV7-9|-
CASSLVGLKGTQYF
TGTGCCAGCAGCTTAGTTGGGTTAAAAGGGACCCAGTACTTC
>TRBJ1-1|once|TRBV5-5|-
CASSPGVGQNTEAFF
TGTGCCAGCAGCCCGGGAGTGGGGCAGAACACTGAAGCTTTCTTT
>TRBJ2-7|-|TRBV28|TRBD2
CASSLISGMVGEQYF
TGTGCCAGCAGTCTCATTAGCGGGATGGTAGGCGAGCAGTACTTC
>TRBJ2-5|-|TRBV11-2|TRBD1
CASSRKMGQGGETQYF
TGTGCCAGCAGCCGAAAAATGGGACAGGGTGGGGAGACCCAGTACTTC
>TRBJ2-2|-|TRBV29-1|-
CSAAWVAGELFF
TGCAGCGCCGCATGGGTGGCCGGGGAGCTGTTTTTT
>TRBJ1-5|-|TRBV4-1|TRBD1
CASSQPFGDRDRGASNQPQHF
TGCGCCAGCAGCCAACCTTTTGGGGACCGGGACAGGGGCGCGAGCAATCAGCCCCAGCATTTT
>TRBJ1-2|-|TRBV9|TRBD1
CASSVTPGQVPSYTF
TGTGCCAGCAGCGTAACTCCTGGACAGGTCCCCAGCTACACCTTC
>TRBJ1-6|-|TRBV9|TRBD1
CASSVDREGGSPLHF
TGTGCCAGCAGCGTTGACAGGGAGGGAGGTTCACCCCTCCACTTT
>TRBJ2-2|-|TRBV5-1|TRBD1
CASSPEGRTGASGELFF
TGCGCCAGCAGCCCCGAAGGACGGACAGGGGCATCCGGGGAGCTGTTTTTT
>TRBJ2-3|once|TRBV18|-
CASSPQDSSTDTQYF
TGTGCCAGCTCACCACAGGACAGTTCTACAGATACGCAGTATTTT
>TRBJ2-7|-|TRBV6-1|-
CASGNAVTYEQYF
TGTGCCAGCGGCAACGCGGTTACCTACGAGCAGTACTTC
>TRBJ2-5|-|TRBV18|TRBD1
CASSPTGMDSETQYF
TGTGCCAGCTCCCCGACAGGGATGGATTCGGAGACCCAGTACTTC
>TRBJ2-7|-|TRBV12-5|TRBD2
CASGLVLLAGAHEQYF
TGTGCTAGTGGTTTGGTACTGCTAGCGGGAGCCCACGAGCAGTACTTC
>TRBJ2-3|few|TRBV30|TRBD2
CAWSITPGLAGVGDTQYF
TGTGCCTGGAGTATTACCCCCGGACTAGCGGGAGTGGGAGATACGCAGTATTTT